These 20 T cell receptor beta chains were all obtained from the same sample, sequenced in a study of CD8 T cells in ankylosing spondylitis (TCRdb year 2017). The library was made by 5' RACE. Sequencing was performed on an Illumina HiSeq 2500. In-frame beta chains were kept once TCRdb had trimmed the public reads at Q25 with fastp and called clones with MiXCR. Each entry merges the rows of one CDR3 protein and shows their most common DNA and genes. The sample records around 150,000 distinct CDR3 sequences, about a sixth of which are singletons. The ten largest clones take up roughly 8% of the sample. The specimen was blood, either unsorted or a sorted T cell fraction (not recorded which). These receptors all come from a male donor with ankylosing spondylitis or in good health (not recorded which).

This clonotype was seen at least ten times. V is TRBV20-1 and J is TRBJ1-1; D gene unclear. V gave up 1 base and J gave up 3 bases, with 12 bases separating them. The CDR3 covers 14 residues. Germline lookup yields CDR1 DFQATT and CDR2 SNEGSKA (reference sequence). CDR3 nucleotide sequence: TGCAGTGCTAGAGGAGGTTCGGAGGACACTGAAGCTTTCTTT. This encodes CSARGGSEDTEAFF.

This clonotype was observed at least ten times. The rearrangement uses TRBV5-1 and TRBJ2-1, with D possibly TRBD2 on 6 matching bases. Trimming stripped 1 base from V and 5 bases from J, with 10 bases between. CDR3 size: 14 residues. The germline V gene encodes CDR1 SGHRS and CDR2 YFSETQ. CDR3 coding DNA: TGCGCCAGCAGCTTGCCTAGCGCCAACAATGAGCAGTTCTTC. Residues: CASSLPSANNEQFF.

This clonotype was seen a few times. The chain uses TRBV6-2 or TRBV6-3 and TRBJ2-5; D is undetermined. CDR1 MNHEY and CDR2 SVGEGT come from the germline V gene. The V gene lost 8 bases and the J gene lost 5 bases, with 9 bases spanning the gap. The CDR3 totals 11 residues. For the CDR3, the DNA is TGTGCCAGCCTAGAGGTGGAGACCCAGTACTTC. This translates into CASLEVETQYF.

This rearrangement joins TRBV28 to TRBJ2-3, with D perhaps matching TRBD2 (6 bases). Germline V gene sequence: CDR1 MDHEN, CDR2 SYDVKM. Trimming left V 2 bases short and J 3 bases short, with 12 bases between. The CDR3 has 15 amino acids. The CDR3 here is CASSLAGSGTDTQYF. The CDR3 region has the DNA TGTGCCAGCAGTTTAGCTGGTAGCGGTACAGATACGCAGTATTTT. The full variable domain, its missing parts supplied by reference TRBV28 and TRBJ2-3, is DVKVTQSSRYLVKRTGEKVFLECVQDMDHENMFWYRQDPGLGLRLIYFSYDVKMKEKGDIPEGYSVSREKKERFSLILESASTNQTSMYLCASSLAGSGTDTQYFGPGTRLTVL.

This clonotype was counted at least ten times. The chain couples TRBV18 to TRBJ1-1, with D unclear. Per germline, CDR1 KGHSH and CDR2 LQKENI. Trimming removed 5 bases at V and 0 bases at J, with 10 bases between. This CDR3 has 14 amino acids. The CDR3 here is CASSARIVNTEAFF. CDR3 DNA sequence: TGTGCCAGCTCAGCCCGGATCGTGAACACTGAAGCTTTCTTT.

V is TRBV28 and J is TRBJ2-1, with TRBD2 matching 8 bases. The V segment lost 5 bases and the J segment 9 bases; nucleotides outside the gene matches: 12. The germline V gene has CDR1 MDHEN and CDR2 SYDVKM. This CDR3 has 15 amino acids. Here the CDR3 reads CASSPLPGRATEQFF. The CDR3 DNA is TGTGCCAGCAGTCCCCTTCCCGGGAGGGCCACTGAGCAGTTCTTC.

This clonotype has more than one count but fewer than ten. The V call is TRBV18, the J call TRBJ2-7; TRBD1 matches at 7 bases. This CDR3 has 15 residues. V was pared by 1 base and J by 1 base, with 4 bases of the junction left unmatched. CDR1 is KGHSH, CDR2 LQKENI, per germline. The DNA of the CDR3 is TGTGCCAGCTCACCACGACAGGGTCTTTCCTACGAGCAGTACTTC. This encodes CASSPRQGLSYEQYF.

This clonotype was detected ten times or more. This chain connects TRBV5-1 to TRBJ2-2, with D hard to call. V shed 2 bases and J shed 4 bases, with 9 bases lying between them. CDR3 size: 14 residues. The germline gives CDR1 SGHRS, CDR2 YFSETQ. The CDR3 loop reads CASSLLTVTGELFF. Here the CDR3 DNA reads TGCGCCAGCAGCTTACTCACGGTCACCGGGGAGCTGTTTTTT.

This clonotype has only a few counts. This rearrangement joins TRBV20-1 to TRBJ2-7, with D perhaps matching TRBD2 (5 bases). Germline V gene lookup returns CDR1 DFQATT and CDR2 SNEGSKA (reference sequence). Trimming stripped 2 bases from V and 4 bases from J, with 15 bases between. The CDR3 covers 14 residues. The DNA of the CDR3 is TGCAGTGCTAGAAGGCAGGTGGACTTGTACGAGCAGTACTTC. Amino acids: CSARRQVDLYEQYF.

This clonotype was counted a few times. The chain uses TRBV28 and TRBJ1-1; 9 nucleotides match TRBD1. Germline V gene data show CDR1 as MDHEN and CDR2 as SYDVKM. V gave up 2 bases and J gave up 6 bases; unmatched junction bases: 10. CDR3 length: 16 amino acids. The chain's CDR3 is CASSLDRWDRVAEAFF. The CDR3 DNA reads TGTGCCAGCAGTTTAGATAGATGGGACAGGGTCGCTGAAGCTTTCTTT. Combining the CDR3 with reference TRBV28 and TRBJ1-1 gives the whole variable domain DVKVTQSSRYLVKRTGEKVFLECVQDMDHENMFWYRQDPGLGLRLIYFSYDVKMKEKGDIPEGYSVSREKKERFSLILESASTNQTSMYLCASSLDRWDRVAEAFFGQGTRLTVV.

This clonotype has ten or more counts. V gene TRBV10-2 combines with J gene TRBJ2-3; 12 nucleotides align to TRBD2. V lost 2 bases to trimming and J lost 6 bases; unmatched junction nucleotides: 12. CDR1 is WSHSY, CDR2 SAAADI, per germline. This CDR3 contains 18 residues. The CDR3 loop reads CASSEETRLAGVGDTQYF. The CDR3 DNA reads TGCGCCAGCAGTGAGGAGACTCGACTAGCGGGAGTGGGGGATACGCAGTATTTT.

There are many counts of this clonotype. The chain couples TRBV20-1 to TRBJ2-2; the match to TRBD1 covers 8 bases. J gave up 5 bases and V 2 bases, and 4 bases lay outside the gene matches. The CDR3 totals 14 residues. The germline V gene has CDR1 DFQATT and CDR2 SNEGSKA (reference sequence). The CDR3 DNA is TGCAGTGCTAGACAGACAGGGGAGACCGGGGAGCTGTTTTTT. Translating it yields CSARQTGETGELFF.

The chain links TRBV19 to TRBJ2-1; D unclear. Germline assignment: CDR1 LNHDA and CDR2 SQIVND (reference sequence). The V and J ends lost 3 bases and 6 bases respectively, with 12 bases between them. The CDR3 has 14 amino acids. This chain's CDR3 is CASSMGPHSNEQFF. DNA of the CDR3: TGTGCCAGTAGTATGGGCCCTCACTCCAATGAGCAGTTCTTC.

This CDR3 is CASSSERSIQYF. CDR3 sequence (DNA): TGTGCCAGCAGCTCAGAAAGAAGCATTCAGTACTTC. This sequence joins TRBV7-9 and TRBJ2-4; D not certain. With 4 bases removed from V and 9 bases from J, the gap between germline ends came to 10 bases. The CDR3 has 12 amino acids. Germline V gene sequence: CDR1 SEHNR, CDR2 FQNEAQ (reference sequence).

The rearrangement links TRBV2 to TRBJ1-3; D might be TRBD1 (5 bases). V was shortened by 8 bases and J by 2 bases, with 13 bases between the two germline ends. The length of the CDR3 is 14 residues. The germline CDR1 and CDR2 sequences are SNHLY and FYNNEI. CDR3 sequence reads: CASARDGAGNTIYF. The CDR3 coding sequence is TGTGCCAGCGCCAGGGATGGGGCTGGAAACACCATATATTTT.

This clonotype was detected a few times. V is TRBV27 and J is TRBJ2-5; D perhaps matches TRBD2 (5 bases). V was shortened by 3 bases and J by 4 bases, with 15 bases between the two germline ends. Germline V gene lookup returns CDR1 MNHEY and CDR2 SMNVEV (reference sequence). The length of the CDR3 is 15 residues. The CDR3 spells CASSFGSAGRETQYF. CDR3 DNA sequence: TGTGCCAGCAGTTTTGGAAGTGCGGGCAGAGAGACCCAGTACTTC.

This sequence joins TRBV29-1 and TRBJ2-2; a weak D match, TRBD2 (5 bases). CDR3 length: 14 residues. CDR1 is SQVTM and CDR2 is ANQGSEA in the germline V gene. The V end was cut by 4 bases, the J end by 1 base, with 10 bases between. CDR3 in DNA: TGCAGCGTTGGACGGGGAGAGAACACCGGGGAGCTGTTTTTT. This encodes CSVGRGENTGELFF.

Ten or more counts support this clonotype. V and J are TRBV15 and TRBJ2-5; no definite D call. Germline V lookup: CDR1 LNHNV, CDR2 YYDKDF (reference sequence). Trimming stripped 0 bases from V and 2 bases from J, with 7 bases between. The CDR3 runs 14 residues. CDR3 coding DNA: TGTGCCACCAGCAGAGAATCTGGACAAGAGACCCAGTACTTC. Amino acid sequence: CATSRESGQETQYF.

This clonotype came up a few times. The chain is built from TRBV19 and TRBJ1-5; D uncertain. The V end was cut by 3 bases, the J end by 7 bases, with 7 bases between. This CDR3 contains 12 residues. Germline V gives CDR1 LNHDA, CDR2 SQIVND (reference sequence). The CDR3 here is CASSMVGQPQHF. DNA for the CDR3: TGTGCCAGTAGTATGGTCGGCCAGCCCCAGCATTTT.

This clonotype was picked up many times. This rearrangement joins TRBV29-1 to TRBJ2-6; no clear D gene. This CDR3 region has 15 residues. Germline assignment: CDR1 SQVTM and CDR2 ANQGSEA. Trimming cost V 4 bases and J 2 bases, with 12 bases left between them. The CDR3, as DNA: TGCAGCGTTGTCGGGTCCCTAGCTGGGGCCAACGTCCTGACTTTC. Encoded protein: CSVVGSLAGANVLTF.